The next 5 T cell receptor beta chains were all read from a single sample in a study of T cell changes during pregnancy in multiple sclerosis. Clones were sequenced by immunoSEQ multiplex PCR, and TCRdb holds only the in-frame ones, with some missing. The sample lists under 50,000 clones, more than 90% occurring once. This specimen consisted of CD4+ T cells from peripheral blood mononuclear cells, obtained in the first trimester of pregnancy. The receptors were gathered from a female donor with multiple sclerosis, enrolled in a pregnancy study.

This chain joins TRBV6-1 and TRBJ1-5; 7 nucleotides align to TRBD1. Germline V gene data show CDR1 as MNHNS and CDR2 as SASEGT. Trimming removed 3 bases from V and 7 bases from J; junction bases left unmatched: 9. The CDR3 runs 15 residues. The CDR3 sequence: CASSDQQGRGQPQHF. The CDR3 nucleotides read TGTGCCAGCAGTGATCAACAGGGGCGCGGACAGCCCCAGCATTTT.

V is TRBV5-1 and J is TRBJ2-1, with D unclear. V lost 7 bases and J lost 7, with 15 bases in between. This CDR3 comprises 13 residues. The germline V gene has CDR1 SGHRS and CDR2 YFSETQ. For the CDR3, the DNA is TGCGCCAGCCAGGTGCAGACCAAAAATGAGCAGTTCTTC. It yields the protein CASQVQTKNEQFF.

This clone was seen a handful of times. The chain uses TRBV7-2 and TRBJ2-7; 8 bases are shared with TRBD1. Germline V gene sequence: CDR1 SGHTA, CDR2 FQGNSA. The CDR3 loop spans 14 amino acids. Trimming removed 5 bases from V and 4 bases from J; junction bases left unmatched: 7. The CDR3 DNA sequence: TGTGCCAGCAGCAAACCGGGACAGGTGTACGAGCAGTACTTC. This codes for CASSKPGQVYEQYF.

This clone was observed a handful of times. The chain uses TRBV25-1 and TRBJ1-1; D call uncertain. Per germline, CDR1 MGHDK and CDR2 SYGVNS. CDR3 length: 13 residues. Trimming removed 3 bases at V and 8 bases at J, with 13 bases between. The CDR3 sequence is CASSDQWREEAFF. CDR3 coding DNA: TGTGCCAGCAGTGACCAATGGCGGGAGGAAGCTTTCTTT.

This chain joins TRBV9 and TRBJ2-1, with TRBD1 matching over 8 bases. This CDR3 comprises 15 residues. J gave up 6 bases and V 2 bases, and 7 bases lay outside the gene matches. Per germline, CDR1 SGDLS and CDR2 YYNGEE. CDR3 nucleotide sequence: TGTGCCAGCAGCGTTTTGGACAGGGTGGGCAATGAGCAGTTCTTC. The encoded protein is CASSVLDRVGNEQFF.